The T cell receptor (beta chain) under discussion was sequenced for a study of blood T cell repertoires in COVID-19. Study as a whole: Donors in the United States, Italy and Spain gave samples during acute or convalescent COVID-19.

In germline, CDR1 is SGHNT, CDR2 YYREEE (reference sequence). The ends lost 2 bases at V and 1 base at J; junction bases unmatched: 4. This CDR3 spans 15 amino acids. In Seattle, patients joined the study during active infection and were tracked longitudinally. Original analysis: Quantification of nucleated cells was approximated via reference gene primer amplification. Sequenced by immunoSEQ multiplex PCR; TCRdb stores in-frame clones only, minus some. That table furnishes V, J and clone size, whereas the DNA furnished D and trimming. The sample lists 180,000 or so clones, 80% to 90% occurring once. Sample: peripheral blood. The origin of this receptor is a woman in her 40s with COVID-19, enrolled during active disease. This chain uses TRBV5-4 with TRBJ2-3; TRBD1 aligns across 7 bases. CDR3 loop: CASSFPGQRTDTQYF. CDR3 in DNA: TGTGCCAGCAGCTTTCCGGGACAGCGCACAGATACGCAGTATTTT.